This TCR beta chain came from a study of blood T cell repertoires in COVID-19. TCRdb's table, derived via immunoSEQ multiplex PCR, lists solely in-frame clones and lacks some. The sample lists about 100,000 clones; around 90% were seen once. This clone was recorded only once. Deletions cut 5 bases from V and 9 bases from J, with 15 bases between. The CDR3 extends over 13 amino acids. Germline CDR1 reads SGDLS; CDR2 reads YYNGEE. Sequencing was done on a sample of peripheral blood. The V and J genes are TRBV9 and TRBJ2-1; a weak D match, TRBD2 (5 bases). This clonotype originated in a human donor in a cohort sampled during active COVID-19. The CDR3 spells CASSRGLGAEQFF. The CDR3 bases are TGTGCCAGCAGTCGGGGTCTGGGTGCTGAGCAGTTCTTC.